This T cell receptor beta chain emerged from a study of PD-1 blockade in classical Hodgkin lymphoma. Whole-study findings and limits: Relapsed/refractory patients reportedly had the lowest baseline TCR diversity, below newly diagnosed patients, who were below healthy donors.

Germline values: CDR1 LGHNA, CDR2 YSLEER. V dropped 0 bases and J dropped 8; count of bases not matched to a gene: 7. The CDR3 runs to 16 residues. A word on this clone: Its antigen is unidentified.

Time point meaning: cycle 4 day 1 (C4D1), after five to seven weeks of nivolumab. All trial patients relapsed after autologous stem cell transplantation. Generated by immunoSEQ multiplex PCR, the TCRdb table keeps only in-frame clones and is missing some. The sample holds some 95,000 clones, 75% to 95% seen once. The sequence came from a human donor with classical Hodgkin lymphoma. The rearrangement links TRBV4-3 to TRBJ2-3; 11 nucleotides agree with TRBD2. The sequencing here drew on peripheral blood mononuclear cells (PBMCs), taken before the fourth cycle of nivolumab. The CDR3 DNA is TGCGCCAGCAGCCAAGACCTAGCGGGGGGCACGTCTACGCAGTATTTT. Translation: CASSQDLAGGTSTQYF.